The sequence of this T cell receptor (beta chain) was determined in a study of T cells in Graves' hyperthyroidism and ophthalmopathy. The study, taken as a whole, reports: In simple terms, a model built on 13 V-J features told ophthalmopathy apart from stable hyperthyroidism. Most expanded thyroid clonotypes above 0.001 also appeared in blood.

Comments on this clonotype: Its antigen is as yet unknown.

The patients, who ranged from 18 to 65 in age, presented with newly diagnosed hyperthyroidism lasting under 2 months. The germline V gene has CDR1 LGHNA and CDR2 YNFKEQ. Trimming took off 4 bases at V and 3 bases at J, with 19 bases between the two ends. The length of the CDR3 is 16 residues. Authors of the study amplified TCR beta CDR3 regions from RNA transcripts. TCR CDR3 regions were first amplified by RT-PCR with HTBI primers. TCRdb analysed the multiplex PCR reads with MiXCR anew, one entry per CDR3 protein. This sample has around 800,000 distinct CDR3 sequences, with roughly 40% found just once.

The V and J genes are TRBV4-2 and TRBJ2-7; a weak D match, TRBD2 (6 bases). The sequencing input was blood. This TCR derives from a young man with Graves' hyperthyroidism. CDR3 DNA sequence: TGTGCCAGCAGCCCTAATGGCGCGGGACCATACTACGAGCAGTACTTC. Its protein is CASSPNGAGPYYEQYF.